What follows are 26 T cell receptor beta chains derived from one specimen sequenced in a study of shared clonotypes between healthy human individuals. Cells designated naive CD8 were CD45RO-negative and were positively selected for CCR7, with terminally differentiated effector memory CD45RA+ cells excluded. Sequencing was performed with immunoSEQ multiplex PCR; in TCRdb, only in-frame clones are kept and a portion is missing. The sample records over 2 million clones, about 95% being singletons. Sequencing used naive CD8+ T cells sorted from blood. The receptors come from a man in his late teens or twenties in good health.

This clone was seen a handful of times. This chain uses TRBV18 with TRBJ2-2; a possible D gene is TRBD1 (6 bases). V shed 6 bases and J shed 5 bases, with 13 bases lying between them. CDR1 is KGHSH and CDR2 is LQKENI in the germline V gene. CDR3 length: 14 residues. CDR3 nucleotide sequence: TGTGCCAGCTCCCCAGGGGCAGCGACCGGGGAGCTGTTTTTT. Residues: CASSPGAATGELFF.

CDR3: CAGGGGEPQETQYF. Here the CDR3 DNA reads TGTGCCGGGGGAGGGGGAGAGCCGCAAGAGACCCAGTACTTC. The chain is built from TRBV7-9 and TRBJ2-5; weak D call: TRBD2 (7 bases). CDR1 and CDR2 (germline): SEHNR, FQNEAQ (reference sequence). CDR3 length: 14 residues. V shed 11 bases and J shed 2 bases, with 18 bases lying between them. The whole variable domain, filled in from reference TRBV7-9 and TRBJ2-5, reads DTGVSQNPRHKITKRGQNVTFRCDPISEHNRLYWYRQTLGQGPEFLTYFQNEAQLEKSRLLSDRFSAERPKGSFSTLEIQRTEQGDSAMYLCAGGGGEPQETQYFGPGTRLLVL.

The gene calls are TRBV7-8 and TRBJ2-3, with 11 bases matching TRBD2. The CDR3 totals 16 residues. The germline V gene encodes CDR1 SGHVS and CDR2 FQNEAQ. J lost 3 bases, V lost 5 bases, and 7 bases had no gene match. This chain's CDR3 is CASSPRLAGRTDTQYF. The CDR3 DNA is TGTGCCAGCAGCCCCCGACTAGCGGGAAGAACAGATACGCAGTATTTT.

This chain links TRBV6-5 with TRBJ2-7; D is undetermined. Germline V gene sequence: CDR1 MNHEY, CDR2 SVGAGI. V lost 2 bases and J lost 3, with 11 bases in between. The CDR3 sequence is 14 residues long. The CDR3 sequence: CASSYAVQGYEQYF. For the CDR3, the DNA is TGTGCCAGCAGTTACGCGGTGCAAGGCTACGAGCAGTACTTC.

The sample holds one count of this clone. The V gene is TRBV7-9, the J gene TRBJ1-1; D might be TRBD1 (5 bases). CDR3 length equals 19 residues. Germline CDR1 SEHNR, CDR2 FQNEAQ (reference sequence). The V gene lost 5 bases and the J gene lost 1 base, with 26 bases spanning the gap. As DNA, the CDR3 is TGTGCCAGCAGCCCCCAACAGGTACCGCGGACACATGGGAACACTGAAGCTTTCTTT. Residues: CASSPQQVPRTHGNTEAFF.

The chain couples TRBV2 to TRBJ2-1, with D tentatively TRBD1 or TRBD2 (5 bases each). The germline V gene has CDR1 SNHLY and CDR2 FYNNEI. Trimming took 7 bases from V and 6 from J, leaving 22 bases between them. There are 16 residues in the CDR3. The CDR3 nucleotides read TGTGCCAGCATTTCCGGGACGACTTATAGGGGCAATGAGCAGTTCTTC. Translated, it gives CASISGTTYRGNEQFF. The full variable domain, in which reference TRBV2 and TRBJ2-1 provide the parts outside the CDR3, is EPEVTQTPSHQVTQMGQEVILRCVPISNHLYFYWYRQILGQKVEFLVSFYNNEISEKSEIFDDQFSVERPDGSNFTLKIRSTKLEDSAMYFCASISGTTYRGNEQFFGPGTRLTVL.

The V and J genes are TRBV28 and TRBJ1-3; D gene unclear. V shed 4 bases and J shed 4 bases, with 14 bases lying between them. The CDR3 spans 15 residues. Looked up from germline, CDR1 is MDHEN and CDR2 is SYDVKM. The CDR3 DNA follows: TGTGCCAGCAGTTCTTGGGCAAAGGAGGGAAACACCATATATTTT. Protein product: CASSSWAKEGNTIYF.

The chain recombines TRBV5-6 with TRBJ2-1, with 8 bases fitting TRBD2. CDR1 SGHDT and CDR2 YYEEEE come from the germline V gene. V lost 0 bases to trimming and J lost 13 bases; unmatched junction nucleotides: 18. CDR3 length equals 17 residues. CDR3 region: CASSLGGSGSRSGQQFF. The CDR3 DNA reads as TGTGCCAGCAGCTTGGGTGGGAGCGGGAGTCGGTCGGGGCAACAGTTCTTC.

Points on this clone: Germline and junction disagree at one end, which may indicate a read error. This CDR3 is also generated by other DNA sequences in the sample. The V and J genes are TRBV29-1 and TRBJ1-2; 7 positions agree with TRBD1. The CDR3 is 14 amino acids. Germline CDR1 and CDR2: SQVTM and ANQGSEA. CDR3 sequence reads: CSVDRESANYGYTF. In DNA, the CDR3 is TGTAGCGTTGACAGGGAAAGTGCTAACTATGGCTACACCTTC.

The CDR3 reads CASSELRSDTGELFF. CDR3 bases: TGTGCCAGCAGTGAATTGCGGTCCGACACCGGGGAGCTGTTTTTT. The chain employs TRBV2 and TRBJ2-2; unclear D gene. The V gene lost 2 bases and the J gene lost 3 bases, with 10 bases spanning the gap. The CDR3 runs to 15 residues. In germline, CDR1 is SNHLY, CDR2 FYNNEI.

V gene TRBV7-6 combines with J gene TRBJ2-7; maybe TRBD2 (5 bases). Trimming took 1 base from V and 6 from J, leaving 13 bases between them. CDR1 and CDR2 (germline): SGHVS, FNYEAQ. This CDR3 has 14 residues. The CDR3 spells CASSLGGSDGEQYF. In DNA, the CDR3 is TGTGCCAGCAGCTTAGGAGGGAGCGACGGCGAGCAGTACTTC.

The chain carries TRBV9 and TRBJ1-1; 9 bases map to TRBD1. The CDR3 runs 15 residues. Germline CDR1 reads SGDLS; CDR2 reads YYNGEE. Losses at the gene ends were 3 bases for V and 7 bases for J; bases not matched to a gene: 10. The DNA of the CDR3 is TGTGCCAGCAGCGCTACCGGGACAGGGCTTCTTGAAGCTTTCTTT. This codes for CASSATGTGLLEAFF.

The chain has TRBV23-1 and TRBJ1-3; no firm D call. TRBV23-1 is identified as an open reading frame with a role that is uncertain. The ends were cut back, 2 bases at V and 0 bases at J, with 14 bases in the middle. The CDR3 loop spans 17 amino acids. The CDR3 here is CASSQGSTLSSGNTIYF. CDR3 bases: TGCGCCAGCAGTCAAGGTAGTACCTTGAGCTCTGGAAACACCATATATTTT.

The chain employs TRBV2 and TRBJ2-1; 7 positions agree with TRBD2. CDR1 and CDR2 from the germline V gene are SNHLY and FYNNEI. V lost 6 bases and J lost 3; bases outside the gene matches: 5. CDR3 size: 14 residues. The DNA for the CDR3 is TGTGCCAGCAGGTCGCCTAGCGGCTACAATGAGCAGTTCTTC. Encoded protein: CASRSPSGYNEQFF.

The chain uses TRBV5-1 and TRBJ1-3; 7 bases fit TRBD1. Per the germline V gene, CDR1 is SGHRS and CDR2 is YFSETQ. V lost 1 base to trimming and J lost 0 bases; unmatched junction nucleotides: 7. This CDR3 comprises 17 residues. The CDR3 protein is CASSLSDRMGSGNTIYF. The CDR3 nucleotides read TGCGCCAGCAGCTTGTCGGACAGGATGGGCTCTGGAAACACCATATATTTT.

The chain carries TRBV6-5 and TRBJ2-5; possibly TRBD2 for D (6 bases). The V and J ends lost 2 bases and 2 bases respectively, with 9 bases between them. The CDR3 has 14 residues. Germline loops: CDR1 MNHEY, CDR2 SVGAGI. The chain's CDR3 is CASSYTGDQETQYF. The CDR3 coding sequence is TGTGCCAGCAGTTACACGGGGGATCAAGAGACCCAGTACTTC.

The chain carries TRBV5-6 and TRBJ2-7; the D is unclear. CDR1 and CDR2 from the germline V gene are SGHDT and YYEEEE. There are 14 residues in the CDR3. The germline V and J ends were trimmed by 0 bases and 5 bases, with 12 bases remaining between them. The CDR3: CASSLAVQFNEQYF. In DNA, the CDR3 is TGTGCCAGCAGCTTGGCCGTACAGTTTAACGAGCAGTACTTC.

This clone has a single count. The chain couples TRBV5-6 to TRBJ2-7, with D perhaps TRBD2 (6 bases). With 6 bases removed from V and 2 bases from J, the gap between germline ends came to 15 bases. This CDR3 contains 14 residues. Looked up from germline, CDR1 is SGHDT and CDR2 is YYEEEE. The CDR3 coding sequence is TGTGCCAGCACCCCTTGGGGGGTCACCTACGAGCAGTACTTC. It yields the protein CASTPWGVTYEQYF.

This clone was seen once. This chain joins TRBV7-9 and TRBJ2-7; D is unclear. CDR3 length: 14 residues. Germline V gene data show CDR1 as SEHNR and CDR2 as FQNEAQ (reference sequence). V was pared by 2 bases and J by 4 bases, with 12 bases between. CDR3 nucleotides: TGTGCCAGCAGCTTAAGCCAGGCGAAATACGAGCAGTACTTC. It encodes CASSLSQAKYEQYF.

This sequence joins TRBV30 and TRBJ1-2, with TRBD1 as a possible D gene (6 bases). There are 13 residues in the CDR3. With 4 bases removed from V and 6 bases from J, the gap between germline ends came to 15 bases. Germline-derived CDR1 and CDR2 are GTSNPN and SVGIG (reference sequence). CDR3: CAWIYRVTDGYTF. The CDR3 nucleotides are TGTGCCTGGATTTACAGGGTCACTGATGGCTACACCTTC.

Comment on this clone: This specimen includes other DNA sequences encoding the same CDR3. The chain couples TRBV5-1 to TRBJ1-1, with 8 bases identical to TRBD1. Trimming took 0 bases from V and 1 from J; bases not matched to a gene: 5. In germline, CDR1 is SGHRS, CDR2 YFSETQ. The CDR3 covers 16 residues. In DNA, the CDR3 is TGCGCCAGCAGCTTGGAAACAGGGGGAGAGAACACTGAAGCTTTCTTT. Amino acid sequence: CASSLETGGENTEAFF.

About this clone itself: Different DNA sequences within this sample yield the same CDR3. This chain connects TRBV5-6 to TRBJ1-2, with no clear D. The ends were cut back, 0 bases at V and 2 bases at J, with 5 bases in the middle. The germline V gene encodes CDR1 SGHDT and CDR2 YYEEEE. This CDR3 has 13 residues. CDR3 in amino acids: CASSLVDNYGYTF. As DNA, the CDR3 is TGTGCCAGCAGCTTGGTCGACAACTATGGCTACACCTTC.

This clone has only one observation. The rearrangement links TRBV6-5 to TRBJ1-1; D is undetermined. Germline V gene sequence: CDR1 MNHEY, CDR2 SVGAGI. The CDR3 consists of 15 residues. Trimming removed 7 bases from V and 5 bases from J, with 20 bases in between. Here the CDR3 reads CASTPIGSSGTEAFF. The CDR3, as DNA: TGTGCCAGCACCCCGATCGGAAGTAGCGGGACTGAAGCTTTCTTT.

The rearrangement joins TRBV30 to TRBJ1-1, with 10 nucleotides matching TRBD1. The CDR3 contains 14 residues. The ends lost 2 bases at V and 4 bases at J; junction bases unmatched: 4. Per germline, CDR1 GTSNPN and CDR2 SVGIG (reference sequence). In DNA form, the CDR3 reads TGTGCCTGGAGTTTCGGACAGGGGGGCACTGAAGCTTTCTTT. Translation: CAWSFGQGGTEAFF. The entire variable domain, with the rest obtained from reference TRBV30 and TRBJ1-1, is as follows: SQTIHQWPATLVQPVGSPLSLECTVEGTSNPNLYWYRQAAGRGLQLLFYSVGIGQISSEVPQNLSASRPQDRQFILSSKKLLLSDSGFYLCAWSFGQGGTEAFFGQGTRLTVV.

This clone has a single count. The V call is TRBV7-9, the J call TRBJ1-4; TRBD1 matches 7 bases. The germline V gene encodes CDR1 SEHNR and CDR2 FQNEAQ (reference sequence). J gave up 8 bases and V 8 bases, and 5 bases lay outside the gene matches. The CDR3 consists of 12 residues. Here the CDR3 reads CASSGTEEKLFF. CDR3 in DNA: TGTGCCAGCTCCGGGACAGAAGAAAAACTGTTTTTT.

The sample holds one count of this clone. This chain connects TRBV5-1 to TRBJ2-7; D perhaps matches TRBD1 (6 bases). This CDR3 is built from 12 residues. In germline, CDR1 is SGHRS, CDR2 YFSETQ. The V and J ends lost 5 bases and 3 bases respectively, with 9 bases between them. In nucleotides, the CDR3 is TGCGCCAGCAGAGGGGACAACTACGAGCAGTACTTC. Its translation is CASRGDNYEQYF.